Detailed here is one T cell receptor (beta chain). In its sample, this clone was seen a few times. Its target antigen remains unknown. Base qualities are not provided; no much larger clone lies one nucleotide away. Whole blood was collected in K2EDTA tubes by collaborating institutions according to the institutions' own protocols. For TCRbeta analysis, collaborators shipped samples in one of three forms: frozen whole blood, isolated PBMCs, or DNA extracted from either of those sample types. The data originate from a study of blood T cell repertoires in COVID-19 (TCRdb year 2020). About the full investigation: The collaborator samples originated in the United States, Italy and Spain and spanned the acute and convalescent phases of COVID-19. The prospective study material was composed of cDNA or gDNA derived from T cells, B-cell-depleted T cells, or PBMCs. The sample metadata nearly always contained a de-identified subject ID, COVID-19 status, age in years and sex. Samples came from the ongoing ImmuneRACE study (first 160 participants) plus 1,254 subjects from 6 global collaborators. Where HLA class I and class II types were available, the types were taken from metadata supplied by the sample provider, not from assay-based typing. The repertoires were made available in a free public database intended to serve as a resource for research on the immune response to SARS-CoV-2. Deeply sampled blood TCRbeta repertoires from subjects exposed to, actively infected with, or recovered from COVID-19 were included in the dataset.

The CDR3, cysteine through phenylalanine, is 14 amino acids long. Only the CDR3 DNA is retained, 42 bases long and in frame from the first base. V is clipped by 4 bases and J by 2 bases, and the sequence between their germline boundaries is 10 bases long. In the germline V gene (reference sequence), CDR1 corresponds to SGHNT and CDR2 to YYREEE. TCRbeta CDR3 regions were amplified from genomic DNA using the immunoSEQ Assay, a bias-controlled multiplex PCR. The source study handled its data this way. Within the assay, amplification of reference gene primers was used to estimate how many nucleated cells each sample contained. To quantify the absolute abundance of each unique TCRbeta CDR3 rearrangement, sequence reads were collapsed and filtered. For each sample, productive Simpson clonality was calculated as the square root of Simpson's diversity index across productive rearrangements. TCRdb mirrors the immuneACCESS table, restricted to in-frame sequences. Some clones are absent from its copies; in checked studies, under half trace to an unresolved V gene, and the reason for the others is unknown. Clone size and V and J calls were adopted from that table, with D and trimming inferred from the DNA. A total of tens of thousands of clones appear in this sample, 86% of them only once. 1.5% to 2.5% of the sample lies in the top ten.

What the work shows at the level of the full study, not this receptor alone: How much clinical and demographic metadata was included differed by source and by participant, and the metadata was provided uncurated.

The clonotype was recovered from a man aged 25 to 40 with acute or convalescent COVID-19. The specimen sequenced was peripheral blood. The V gene is TRBV5-4 and the J gene is TRBJ2-1; no D segment can be confidently identified. The CDR3 reads as follows: CASSAEPTYNEQFF. The nucleotide sequence is given as TGTGCCAGCAGCGCAGAACCCACCTACAATGAGCAGTTCTTC.